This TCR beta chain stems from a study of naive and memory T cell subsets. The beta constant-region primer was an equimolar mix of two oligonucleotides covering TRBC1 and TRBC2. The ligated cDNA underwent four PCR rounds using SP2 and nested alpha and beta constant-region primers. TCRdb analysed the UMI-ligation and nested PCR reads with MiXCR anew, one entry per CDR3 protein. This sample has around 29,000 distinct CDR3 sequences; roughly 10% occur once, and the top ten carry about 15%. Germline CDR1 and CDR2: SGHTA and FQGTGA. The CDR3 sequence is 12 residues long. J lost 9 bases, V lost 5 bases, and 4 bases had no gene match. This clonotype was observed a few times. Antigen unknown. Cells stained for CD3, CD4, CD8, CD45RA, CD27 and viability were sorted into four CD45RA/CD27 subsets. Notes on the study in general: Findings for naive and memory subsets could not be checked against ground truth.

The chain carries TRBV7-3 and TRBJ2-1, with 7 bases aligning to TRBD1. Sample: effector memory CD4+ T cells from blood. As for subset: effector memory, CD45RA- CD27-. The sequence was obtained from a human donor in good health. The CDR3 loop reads CASSPTGVEQFF. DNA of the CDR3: TGTGCCAGCAGCCCAACAGGGGTTGAGCAGTTCTTC.